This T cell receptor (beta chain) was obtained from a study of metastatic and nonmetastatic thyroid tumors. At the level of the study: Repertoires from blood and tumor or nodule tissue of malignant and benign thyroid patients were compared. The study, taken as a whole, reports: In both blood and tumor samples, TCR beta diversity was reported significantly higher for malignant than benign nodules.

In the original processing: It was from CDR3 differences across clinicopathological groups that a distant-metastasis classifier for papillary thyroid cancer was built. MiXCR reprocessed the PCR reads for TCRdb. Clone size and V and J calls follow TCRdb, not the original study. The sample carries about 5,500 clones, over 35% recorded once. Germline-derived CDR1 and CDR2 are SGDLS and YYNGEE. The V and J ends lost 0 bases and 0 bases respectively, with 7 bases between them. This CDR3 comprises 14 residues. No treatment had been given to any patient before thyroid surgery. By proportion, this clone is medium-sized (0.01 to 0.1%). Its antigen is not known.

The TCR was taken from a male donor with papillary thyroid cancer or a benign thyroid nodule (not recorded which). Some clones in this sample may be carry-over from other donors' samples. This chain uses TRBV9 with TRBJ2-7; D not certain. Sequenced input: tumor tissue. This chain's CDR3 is CASSVVADSYEQYF. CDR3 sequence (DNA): TGTGCCAGCAGCGTAGTGGCGGACTCCTACGAGCAGTACTTC.